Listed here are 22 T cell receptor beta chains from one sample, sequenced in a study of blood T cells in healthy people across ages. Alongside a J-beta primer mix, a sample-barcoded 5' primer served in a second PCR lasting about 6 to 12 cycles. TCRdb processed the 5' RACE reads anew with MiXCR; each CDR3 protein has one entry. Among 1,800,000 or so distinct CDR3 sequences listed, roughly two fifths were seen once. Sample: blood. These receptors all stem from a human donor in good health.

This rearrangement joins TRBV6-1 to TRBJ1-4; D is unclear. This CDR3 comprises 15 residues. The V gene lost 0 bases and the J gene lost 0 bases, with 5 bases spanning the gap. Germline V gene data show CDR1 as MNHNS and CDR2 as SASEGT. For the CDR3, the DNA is TGTGCCAGCAGTGAAGCAGGAGCAACTAATGAAAAACTGTTTTTT. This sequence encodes CASSEAGATNEKLFF.

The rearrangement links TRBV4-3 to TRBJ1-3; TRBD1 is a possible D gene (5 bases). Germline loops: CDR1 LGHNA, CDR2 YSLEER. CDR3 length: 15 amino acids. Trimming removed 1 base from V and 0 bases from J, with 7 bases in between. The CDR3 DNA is TGCGCCAGCAGCCAAGCGGGGCTCTCTGGAAACACCATATATTTT. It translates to CASSQAGLSGNTIYF.

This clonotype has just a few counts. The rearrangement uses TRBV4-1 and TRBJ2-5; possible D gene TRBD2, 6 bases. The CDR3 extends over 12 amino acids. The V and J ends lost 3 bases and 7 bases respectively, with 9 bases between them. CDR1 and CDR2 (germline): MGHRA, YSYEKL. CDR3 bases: TGCGCCAGCAGCCAGGGGGGTCTGACCCAGTACTTC. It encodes CASSQGGLTQYF.

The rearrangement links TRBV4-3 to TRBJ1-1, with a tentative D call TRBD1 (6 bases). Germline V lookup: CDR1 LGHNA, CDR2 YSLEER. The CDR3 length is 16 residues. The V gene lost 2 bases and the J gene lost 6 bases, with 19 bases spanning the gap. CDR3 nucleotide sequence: TGCGCCAGCAGCCAACAACCGGGGGCAGGGAGGGCTGAAGCTTTCTTT. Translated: CASSQQPGAGRAEAFF.

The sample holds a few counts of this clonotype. DNA for the CDR3: TGTGCCAGCAGCCAAGAGGAGGTTAACCCGACTTACTCCTACAATGAGCAGTTCTTC. The encoded protein is CASSQEEVNPTYSYNEQFF. This chain joins TRBV3-1 and TRBJ2-1, with a weak D call TRBD2 (5 bases). The CDR3 spans 19 residues. Trimming pared 0 bases from V and 0 bases from J, leaving 18 bases between. From germline, CDR1 is LGHDT and CDR2 YNNKEL (reference sequence).

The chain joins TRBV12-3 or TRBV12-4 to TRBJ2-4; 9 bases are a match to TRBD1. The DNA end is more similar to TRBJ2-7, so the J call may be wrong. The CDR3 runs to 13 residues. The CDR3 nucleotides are TGTGCCAGCAGCGGACAGGGGTTCCACGAGCAGTACTTC. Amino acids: CASSGQGFHEQYF.

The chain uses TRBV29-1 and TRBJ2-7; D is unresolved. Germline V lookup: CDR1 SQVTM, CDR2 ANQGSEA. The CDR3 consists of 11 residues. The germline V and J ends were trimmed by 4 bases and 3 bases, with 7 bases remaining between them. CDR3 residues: CSVVAVYEQYF. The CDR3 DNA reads TGCAGCGTTGTGGCAGTCTACGAGCAGTACTTC.

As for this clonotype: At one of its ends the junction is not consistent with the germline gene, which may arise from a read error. CDR3 loop: CAISESYQETKYF. The CDR3, as DNA: TGTGCCATCAGTGAGTCTTACCAAGAGACCAAGTACTTC. This chain connects TRBV10-3 to TRBJ2-5; no firm D call. The CDR3 is 13 amino acids. Germline V gives CDR1 ENHRY, CDR2 SYGVKD.

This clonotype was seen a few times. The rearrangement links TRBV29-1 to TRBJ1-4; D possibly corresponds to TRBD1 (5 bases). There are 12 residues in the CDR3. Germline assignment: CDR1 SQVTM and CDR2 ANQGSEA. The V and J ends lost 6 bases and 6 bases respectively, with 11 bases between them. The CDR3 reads CSVWQGDEKLFF. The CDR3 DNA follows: TGCAGCGTCTGGCAGGGAGATGAAAAACTGTTTTTT.

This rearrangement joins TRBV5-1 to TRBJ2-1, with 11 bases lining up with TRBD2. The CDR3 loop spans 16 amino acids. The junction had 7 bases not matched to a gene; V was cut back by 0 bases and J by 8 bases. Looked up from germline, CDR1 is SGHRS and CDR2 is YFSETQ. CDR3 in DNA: TGCGCCAGCAGCTTGGATAGCGGGGGGGCGAGTGATGAGCAGTTCTTC. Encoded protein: CASSLDSGGASDEQFF.

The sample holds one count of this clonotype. CDR3 region: CATSDEGMGSYNEQFF. CDR3 coding DNA: TGTGCCACCAGTGACGAGGGGATGGGCTCCTACAATGAGCAGTTCTTC. The genes are TRBV24-1 and TRBJ2-1; D assignment may be TRBD1 or TRBD2 (5 bases each). Trimming removed 4 bases at V and 0 bases at J, with 12 bases between. The CDR3 length is 16 residues. Per the germline V gene, CDR1 is KGHDR and CDR2 is SFDVKD.

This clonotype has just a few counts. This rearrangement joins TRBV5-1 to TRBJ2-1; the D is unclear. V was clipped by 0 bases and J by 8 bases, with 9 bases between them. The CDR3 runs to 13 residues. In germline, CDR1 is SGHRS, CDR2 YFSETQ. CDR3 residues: CASSLVDFYEQFF. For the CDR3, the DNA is TGCGCCAGCAGCTTGGTCGATTTCTATGAGCAGTTCTTC.

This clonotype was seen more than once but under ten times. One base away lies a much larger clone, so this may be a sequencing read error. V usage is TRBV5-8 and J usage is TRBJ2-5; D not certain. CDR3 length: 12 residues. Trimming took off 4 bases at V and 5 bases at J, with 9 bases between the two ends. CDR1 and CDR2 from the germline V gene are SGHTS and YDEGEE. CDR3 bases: TGTGCCAGCAGCCCCCAGTGGGAGACCCAGTACTTC. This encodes CASSPQWETQYF. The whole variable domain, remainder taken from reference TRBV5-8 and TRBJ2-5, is EAGVTQSPTHLIKTRGQQATLRCSPISGHTSVYWYQQALGLGLQFLLWYDEGEERNRGNFPPRFSGRQFPNYSSELNVNALELEDSALYLCASSPQWETQYFGPGTRLLVL.

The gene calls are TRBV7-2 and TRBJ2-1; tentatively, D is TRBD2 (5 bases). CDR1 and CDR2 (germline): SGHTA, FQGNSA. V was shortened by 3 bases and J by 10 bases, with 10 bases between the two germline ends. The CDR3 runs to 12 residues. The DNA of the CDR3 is TGTGCCAGCAGCTTTAGCAGCGGAGAGCAGTTCTTC. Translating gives CASSFSSGEQFF.

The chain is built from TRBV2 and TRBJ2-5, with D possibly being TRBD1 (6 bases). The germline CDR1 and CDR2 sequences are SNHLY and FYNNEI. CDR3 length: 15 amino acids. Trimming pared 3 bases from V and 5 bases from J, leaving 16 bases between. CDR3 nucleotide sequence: TGTGCCAGCAGTGAGGTCAGGGGAAGGACGGAGACCCAGTACTTC. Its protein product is CASSEVRGRTETQYF.

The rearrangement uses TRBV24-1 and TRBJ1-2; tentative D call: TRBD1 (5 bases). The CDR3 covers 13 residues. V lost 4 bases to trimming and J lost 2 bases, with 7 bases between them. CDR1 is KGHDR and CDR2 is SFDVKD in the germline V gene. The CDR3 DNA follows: TGTGCCACCAGTGAGGGGCGGAACTATGGCTACACCTTC. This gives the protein CATSEGRNYGYTF.

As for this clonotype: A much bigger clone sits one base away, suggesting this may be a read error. DNA for the CDR3: TGTGCCAACAGCTCGAGGGAAGGGACAGGGAATTACTACGAGCAGTACTTC. Translating gives CANSSREGTGNYYEQYF. J is TRBJ2-7 and V is TRBV7-9; TRBD1 matches at 9 bases. The CDR3 has 17 amino acids. CDR1 and CDR2 (germline): SEHNR, FQNEAQ (reference sequence).

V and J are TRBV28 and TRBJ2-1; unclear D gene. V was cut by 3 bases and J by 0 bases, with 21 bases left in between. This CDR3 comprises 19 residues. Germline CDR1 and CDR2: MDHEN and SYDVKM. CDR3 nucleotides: TGTGCCAGCAGTTTGGTCCGGGTGAGCGAACTGAGCTCCTACAATGAGCAGTTCTTC. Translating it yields CASSLVRVSELSSYNEQFF. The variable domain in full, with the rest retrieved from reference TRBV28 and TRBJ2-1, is DVKVTQSSRYLVKRTGEKVFLECVQDMDHENMFWYRQDPGLGLRLIYFSYDVKMKEKGDIPEGYSVSREKKERFSLILESASTNQTSMYLCASSLVRVSELSSYNEQFFGPGTRLTVL.

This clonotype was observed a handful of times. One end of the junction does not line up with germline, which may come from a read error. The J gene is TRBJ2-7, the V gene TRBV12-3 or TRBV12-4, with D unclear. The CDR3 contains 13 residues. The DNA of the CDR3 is TGTGCCGGCAGTTTAAGTCCCATCCACGAGCAGTACTTC. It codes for CAGSLSPIHEQYF.

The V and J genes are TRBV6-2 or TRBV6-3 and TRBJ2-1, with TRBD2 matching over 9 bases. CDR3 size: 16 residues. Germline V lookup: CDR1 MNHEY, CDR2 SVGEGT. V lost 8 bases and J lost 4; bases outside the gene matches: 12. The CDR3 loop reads CASAGLAGGSYNEQFF. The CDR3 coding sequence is TGTGCCAGCGCCGGACTGGCGGGGGGGAGTTACAATGAGCAGTTCTTC.

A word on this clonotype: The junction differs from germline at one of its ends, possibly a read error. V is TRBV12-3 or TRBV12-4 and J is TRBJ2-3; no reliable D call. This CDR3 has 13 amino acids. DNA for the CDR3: TGTGCCAGCAGTTTAATTGCCACAGATACGCGGTATTTT. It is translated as CASSLIATDTRYF.

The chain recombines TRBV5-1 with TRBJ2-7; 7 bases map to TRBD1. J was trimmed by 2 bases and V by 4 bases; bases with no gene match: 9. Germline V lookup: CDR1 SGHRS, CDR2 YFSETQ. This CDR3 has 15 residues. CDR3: CASSSRQGPTYEQYF. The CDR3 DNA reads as TGCGCCAGCAGCAGTAGACAGGGCCCCACCTACGAGCAGTACTTC. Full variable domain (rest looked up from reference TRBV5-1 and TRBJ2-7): KAGVTQTPRYLIKTRGQQVTLSCSPISGHRSVSWYQQTPGQGLQFLFEYFSETQRNKGNFPGRFSGRQFSNSRSEMNVSTLELGDSALYLCASSSRQGPTYEQYFGPGTRLTVT.